This entry lists 2 T cell receptor beta chains sequenced from one sample in a study of radiotherapy plus CTLA-4 blockade in lung cancer. Here immunoSEQ multiplex PCR was the method, and the copy in TCRdb shows in-frame clones only, minus some. Here the sample spans some 90,000 clones, roughly 86% being singletons. The input for sequencing was peripheral blood, taken from a patient treated with radiotherapy plus ipilimumab. Receptors were obtained from a human donor with non-small cell lung cancer who had a partial response to radiotherapy plus ipilimumab.

The chain links TRBV18 to TRBJ2-1; D uncertain. Deletions cut 1 base from V and 5 bases from J, with 3 bases between. This CDR3 has 12 amino acids. Germline loops: CDR1 KGHSH, CDR2 LQKENI. The CDR3 spells CASSPRDNEQFF. CDR3 DNA: TGTGCCAGCTCACCACGCGACAATGAGCAGTTCTTC.

The chain links TRBV4-1 to TRBJ2-7, with 9 nucleotides matching TRBD1. The CDR3 is 15 amino acids. The trim removed 2 bases at V and 2 bases at J, leaving 4 bases unmatched. CDR1 and CDR2 (germline): MGHRA, YSYEKL. In nucleotides, the CDR3 is TGCGCCAGCAGCCAAACCGGGACAGGGACCTACGAGCAGTACTTC. This codes for CASSQTGTGTYEQYF.